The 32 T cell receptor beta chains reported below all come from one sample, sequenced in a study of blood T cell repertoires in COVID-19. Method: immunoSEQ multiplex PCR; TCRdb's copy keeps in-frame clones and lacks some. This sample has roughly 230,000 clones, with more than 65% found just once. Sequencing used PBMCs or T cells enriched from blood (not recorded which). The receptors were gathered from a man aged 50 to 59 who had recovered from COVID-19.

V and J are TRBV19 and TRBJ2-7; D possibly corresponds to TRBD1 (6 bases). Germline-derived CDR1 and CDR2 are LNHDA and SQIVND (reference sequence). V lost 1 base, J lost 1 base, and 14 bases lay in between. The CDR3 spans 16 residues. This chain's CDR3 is CASSIAGTLESYEQYF. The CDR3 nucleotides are TGTGCCAGTAGTATAGCCGGGACACTAGAGTCCTACGAGCAGTACTTC.

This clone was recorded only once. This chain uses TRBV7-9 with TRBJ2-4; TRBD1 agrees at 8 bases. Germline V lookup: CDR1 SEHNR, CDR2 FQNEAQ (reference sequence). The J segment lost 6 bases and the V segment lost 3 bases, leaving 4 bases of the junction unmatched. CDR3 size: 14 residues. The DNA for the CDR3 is TGTGCCAGCAGCTTGGACAGGGCCGGAAACATTCAGTACTTC. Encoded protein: CASSLDRAGNIQYF.

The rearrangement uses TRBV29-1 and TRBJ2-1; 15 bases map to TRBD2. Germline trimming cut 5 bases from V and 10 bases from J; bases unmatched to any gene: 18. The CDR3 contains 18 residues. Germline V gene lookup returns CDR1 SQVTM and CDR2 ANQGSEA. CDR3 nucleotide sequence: TGCAGCGTTCGTATCAGGACTAGCGGGAGGGCCGAGGGGAAAGAGCAGTTCTTC. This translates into CSVRIRTSGRAEGKEQFF.

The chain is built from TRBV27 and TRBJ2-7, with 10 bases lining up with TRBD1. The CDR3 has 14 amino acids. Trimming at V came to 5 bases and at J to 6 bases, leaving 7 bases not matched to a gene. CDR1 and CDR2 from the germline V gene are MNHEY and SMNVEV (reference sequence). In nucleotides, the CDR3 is TGTGCCAGCAGTGCCGCCGGGACAGGGGTCGAGCAGTACTTC. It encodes CASSAAGTGVEQYF.

The CDR3, as DNA: TGTGCCAGCAGTTTAGGGACTCTAGGCTTCAATGAGCAGTTCTTC. It translates to CASSLGTLGFNEQFF. This chain joins TRBV27 and TRBJ2-1, with D possibly matching TRBD2 (6 bases). The ends were cut back, 2 bases at V and 6 bases at J, with 14 bases in the middle. Looked up from germline, CDR1 is MNHEY and CDR2 is SMNVEV (reference sequence). The CDR3 covers 15 residues.

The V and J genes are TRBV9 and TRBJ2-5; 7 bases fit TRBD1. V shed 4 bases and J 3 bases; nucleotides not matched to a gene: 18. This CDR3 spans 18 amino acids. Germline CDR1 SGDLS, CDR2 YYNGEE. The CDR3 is CASSPTGQAAISKETQYF. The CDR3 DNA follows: TGTGCCAGCAGCCCCACAGGACAGGCTGCCATCTCAAAAGAGACCCAGTACTTC.

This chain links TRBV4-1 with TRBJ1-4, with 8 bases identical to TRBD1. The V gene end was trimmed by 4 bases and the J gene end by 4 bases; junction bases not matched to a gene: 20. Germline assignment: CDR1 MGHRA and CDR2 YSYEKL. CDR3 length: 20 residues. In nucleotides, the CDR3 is TGCGCCAGCAGCCCTGAGTTGGGACAGGCCTACCAGAGGGTTAATGAAAAACTGTTTTTT. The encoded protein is CASSPELGQAYQRVNEKLFF.

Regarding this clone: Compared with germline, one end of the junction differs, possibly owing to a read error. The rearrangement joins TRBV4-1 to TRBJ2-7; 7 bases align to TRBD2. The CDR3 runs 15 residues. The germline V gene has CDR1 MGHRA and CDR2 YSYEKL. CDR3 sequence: CASSEDTGLSYEQYF. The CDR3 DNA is TGCGCCAGCAGCGAAGACACGGGACTATCCTACGAGCAGTACTTC.

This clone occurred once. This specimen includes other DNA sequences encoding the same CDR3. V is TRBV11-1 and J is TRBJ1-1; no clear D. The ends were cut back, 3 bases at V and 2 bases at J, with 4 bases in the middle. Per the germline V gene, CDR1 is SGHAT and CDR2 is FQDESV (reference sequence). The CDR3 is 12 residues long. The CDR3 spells CASSFSNTEAFF. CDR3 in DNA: TGTGCCAGCAGCTTTAGTAACACTGAAGCTTTCTTT.

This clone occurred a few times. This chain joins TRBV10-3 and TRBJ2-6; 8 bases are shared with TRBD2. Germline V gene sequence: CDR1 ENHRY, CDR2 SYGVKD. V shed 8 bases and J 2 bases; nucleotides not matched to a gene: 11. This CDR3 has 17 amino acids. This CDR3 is CAIPQIAGTPGANVLTF. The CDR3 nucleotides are TGTGCCATCCCTCAGATAGCGGGAACTCCTGGGGCCAACGTCCTGACTTTC.

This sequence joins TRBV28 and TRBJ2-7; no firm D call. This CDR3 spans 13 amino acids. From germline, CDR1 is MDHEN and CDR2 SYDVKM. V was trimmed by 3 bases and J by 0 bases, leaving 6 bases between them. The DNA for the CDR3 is TGTGCCAGCAGTTTCTCCCCCTCCTACGAGCAGTACTTC. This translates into CASSFSPSYEQYF.

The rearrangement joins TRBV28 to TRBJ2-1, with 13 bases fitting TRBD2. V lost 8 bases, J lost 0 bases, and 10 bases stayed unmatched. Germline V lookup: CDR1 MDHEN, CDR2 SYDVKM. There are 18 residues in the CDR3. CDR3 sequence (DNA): TGTGCCAGCGGCCAGGGACTAGCGGGAATAACCTCCTACAATGAGCAGTTCTTC. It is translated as CASGQGLAGITSYNEQFF.

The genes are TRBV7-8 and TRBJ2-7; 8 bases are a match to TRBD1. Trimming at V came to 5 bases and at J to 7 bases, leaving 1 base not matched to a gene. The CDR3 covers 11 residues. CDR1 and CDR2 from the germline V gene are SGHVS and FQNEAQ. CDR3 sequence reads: CASSRDREQYF. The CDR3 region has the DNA TGTGCCAGCAGCCGGGACAGGGAGCAGTACTTC.

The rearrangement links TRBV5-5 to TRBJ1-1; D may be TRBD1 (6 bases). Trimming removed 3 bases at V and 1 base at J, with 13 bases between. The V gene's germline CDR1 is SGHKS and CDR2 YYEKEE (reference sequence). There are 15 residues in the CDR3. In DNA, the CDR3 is TGTGCCAGCAGCTGGGGGGGCAGCTCGAACACTGAAGCTTTCTTT. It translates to CASSWGGSSNTEAFF. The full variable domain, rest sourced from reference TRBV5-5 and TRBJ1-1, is DAGVTQSPTHLIKTRGQQVTLRCSPISGHKSVSWYQQVLGQGPQFIFQYYEKEERGRGNFPDRFSARQFPNYSSELNVNALLLGDSALYLCASSWGGSSNTEAFFGQGTRLTVV.

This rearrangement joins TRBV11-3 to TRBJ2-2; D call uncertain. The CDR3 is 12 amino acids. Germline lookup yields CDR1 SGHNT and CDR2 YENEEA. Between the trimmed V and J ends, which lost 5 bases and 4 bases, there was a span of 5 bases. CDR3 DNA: TGTGCCAGCAGCCCCGTCACCGGGGAGCTGTTTTTT. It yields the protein CASSPVTGELFF.

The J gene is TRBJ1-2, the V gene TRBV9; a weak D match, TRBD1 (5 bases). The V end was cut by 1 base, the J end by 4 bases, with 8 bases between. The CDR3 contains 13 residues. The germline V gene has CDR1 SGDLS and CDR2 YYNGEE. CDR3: CASSVPGLYGYTF. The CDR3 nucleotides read TGTGCCAGCAGCGTACCAGGGCTCTATGGCTACACCTTC.

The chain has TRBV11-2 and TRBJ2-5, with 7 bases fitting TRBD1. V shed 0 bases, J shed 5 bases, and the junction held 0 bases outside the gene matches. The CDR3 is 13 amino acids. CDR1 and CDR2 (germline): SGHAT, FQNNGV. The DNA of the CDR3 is TGTGCCAGCAGCTTAGAACAGGGGGAGACCCAGTACTTC. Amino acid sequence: CASSLEQGETQYF.

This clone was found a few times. CDR3 region: CASSPSTGRRSEAFF. Here the CDR3 DNA reads TGTGCCAGCAGCCCTTCGACAGGGAGGAGAAGTGAAGCTTTCTTT. This chain joins TRBV11-3 and TRBJ1-1; 7 bases map to TRBD1. V was clipped by 5 bases and J by 7 bases; unmatched bases: 13. Germline assignment: CDR1 SGHNT and CDR2 YENEEA. The CDR3 consists of 15 residues.

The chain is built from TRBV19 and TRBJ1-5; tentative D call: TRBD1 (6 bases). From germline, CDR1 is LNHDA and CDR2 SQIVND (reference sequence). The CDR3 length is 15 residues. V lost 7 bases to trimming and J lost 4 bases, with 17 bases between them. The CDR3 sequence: CASTREGGPNQPQHF. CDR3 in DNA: TGTGCCAGTACCCGGGAGGGGGGGCCGAATCAGCCCCAGCATTTT.

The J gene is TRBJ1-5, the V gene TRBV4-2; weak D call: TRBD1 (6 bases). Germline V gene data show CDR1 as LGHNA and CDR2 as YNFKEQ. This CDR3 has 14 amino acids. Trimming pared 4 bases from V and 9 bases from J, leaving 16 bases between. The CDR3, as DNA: TGTGCCAGCAGCCGCGAGGGGGGGACTAGGCCCCAGCATTTT. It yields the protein CASSREGGTRPQHF.

CDR3 in amino acids: CASSLYWPTLRAVEETQYF. DNA for the CDR3: TGCGCCAGCAGCCTATACTGGCCAACTCTCAGGGCGGTAGAAGAGACCCAGTACTTC. The chain employs TRBV4-1 and TRBJ2-5; D is perhaps TRBD1 (5 bases). V lost 4 bases to trimming and J lost 3 bases, with 27 bases between them. The germline CDR1 and CDR2 sequences are MGHRA and YSYEKL. The CDR3 spans 19 residues.

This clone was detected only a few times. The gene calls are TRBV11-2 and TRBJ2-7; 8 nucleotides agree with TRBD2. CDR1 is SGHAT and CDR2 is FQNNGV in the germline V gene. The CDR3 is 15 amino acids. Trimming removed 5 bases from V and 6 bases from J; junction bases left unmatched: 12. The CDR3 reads CASSPGRVVPSEQYF. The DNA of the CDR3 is TGTGCCAGCAGCCCCGGGAGGGTGGTTCCCTCCGAGCAGTACTTC.

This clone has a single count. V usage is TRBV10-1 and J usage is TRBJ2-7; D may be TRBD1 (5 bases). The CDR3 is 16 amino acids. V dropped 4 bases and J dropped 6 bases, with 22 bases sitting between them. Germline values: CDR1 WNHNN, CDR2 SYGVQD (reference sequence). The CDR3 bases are TGCGCCAGCAGTGGTACTACAGGTCCCTCCGGCTTCGAGCAGTACTTC. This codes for CASSGTTGPSGFEQYF.

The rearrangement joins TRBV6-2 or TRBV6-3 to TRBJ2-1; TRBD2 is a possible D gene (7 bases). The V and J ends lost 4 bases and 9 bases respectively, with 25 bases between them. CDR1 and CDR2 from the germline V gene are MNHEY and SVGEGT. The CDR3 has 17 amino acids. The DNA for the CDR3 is TGTGCCAGCAGTTCACGCGGCCAGGGGAGGGGCGGTGGTGAGCAGTTCTTC. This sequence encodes CASSSRGQGRGGGEQFF.

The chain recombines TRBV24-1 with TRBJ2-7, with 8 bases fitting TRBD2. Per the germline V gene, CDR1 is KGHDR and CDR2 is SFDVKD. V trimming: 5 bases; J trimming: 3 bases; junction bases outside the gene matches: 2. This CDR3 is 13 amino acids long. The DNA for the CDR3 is TGTGCCACCAGTGCGAGCGGGGGCTACGAGCAGTACTTC. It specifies CATSASGGYEQYF.

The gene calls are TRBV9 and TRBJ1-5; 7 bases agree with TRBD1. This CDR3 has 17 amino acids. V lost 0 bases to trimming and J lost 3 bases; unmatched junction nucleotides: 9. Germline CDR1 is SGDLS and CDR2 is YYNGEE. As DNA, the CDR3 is TGTGCCAGCAGCGTAGGGGCGGGACAGTCATACAATCAGCCCCAGCATTTT. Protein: CASSVGAGQSYNQPQHF.

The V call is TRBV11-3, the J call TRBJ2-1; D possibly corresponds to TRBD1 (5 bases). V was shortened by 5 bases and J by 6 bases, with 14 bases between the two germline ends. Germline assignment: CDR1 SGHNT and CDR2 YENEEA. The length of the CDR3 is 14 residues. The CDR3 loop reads CASSHRGWINEQFF. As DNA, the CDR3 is TGTGCCAGCAGCCATAGGGGATGGATCAATGAGCAGTTCTTC.

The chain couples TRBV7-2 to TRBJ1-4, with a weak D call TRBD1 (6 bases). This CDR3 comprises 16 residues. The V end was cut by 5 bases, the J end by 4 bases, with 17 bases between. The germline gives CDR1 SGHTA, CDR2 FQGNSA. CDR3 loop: CASSPRPPGVNEKLFF. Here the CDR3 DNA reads TGTGCCAGCAGCCCGAGACCGCCAGGGGTTAATGAAAAACTGTTTTTT.

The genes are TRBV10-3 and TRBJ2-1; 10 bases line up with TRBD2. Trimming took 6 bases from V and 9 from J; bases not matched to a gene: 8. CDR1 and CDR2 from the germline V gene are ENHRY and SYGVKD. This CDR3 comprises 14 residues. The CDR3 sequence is CAIRGGLAEGEQFF. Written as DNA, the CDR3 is TGTGCCATCAGGGGAGGACTAGCGGAGGGTGAGCAGTTCTTC.

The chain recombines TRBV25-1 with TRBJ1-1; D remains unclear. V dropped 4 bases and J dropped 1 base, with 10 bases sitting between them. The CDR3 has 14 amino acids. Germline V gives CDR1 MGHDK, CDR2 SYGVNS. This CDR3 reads CASSGAGENTEAFF. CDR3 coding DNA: TGTGCCAGCAGTGGGGCAGGCGAGAACACTGAAGCTTTCTTT.

This CDR3 reads CASTERVSLAGYQETQYF. CDR3 nucleotides: TGTGCCAGCACCGAACGGGTATCGCTAGCGGGGTACCAAGAGACCCAGTACTTC. The chain joins TRBV2 to TRBJ2-5, with TRBD2 matching over 9 bases. Germline CDR1 is SNHLY and CDR2 is FYNNEI. Trimming took 7 bases from V and 0 from J; bases not matched to a gene: 15. This CDR3 spans 18 amino acids.

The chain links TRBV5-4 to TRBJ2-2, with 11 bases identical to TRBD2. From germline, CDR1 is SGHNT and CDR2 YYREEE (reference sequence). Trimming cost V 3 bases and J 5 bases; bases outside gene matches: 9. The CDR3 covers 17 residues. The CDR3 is CASSSVAGGPGTGELFF. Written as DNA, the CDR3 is TGTGCCAGCAGCTCTGTAGCGGGGGGGCCGGGTACCGGGGAGCTGTTTTTT.